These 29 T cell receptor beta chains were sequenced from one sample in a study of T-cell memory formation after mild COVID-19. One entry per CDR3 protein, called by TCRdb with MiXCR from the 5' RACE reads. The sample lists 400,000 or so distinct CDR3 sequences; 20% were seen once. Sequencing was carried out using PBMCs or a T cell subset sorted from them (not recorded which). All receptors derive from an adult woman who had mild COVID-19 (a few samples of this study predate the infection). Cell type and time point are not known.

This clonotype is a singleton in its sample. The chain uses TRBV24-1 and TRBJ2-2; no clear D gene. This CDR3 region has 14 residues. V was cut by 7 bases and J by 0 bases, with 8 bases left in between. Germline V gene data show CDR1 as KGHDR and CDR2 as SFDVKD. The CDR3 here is CATSQAPNTGELFF. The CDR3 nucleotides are TGTGCCACCAGCCAAGCTCCGAACACCGGGGAGCTGTTTTTT.

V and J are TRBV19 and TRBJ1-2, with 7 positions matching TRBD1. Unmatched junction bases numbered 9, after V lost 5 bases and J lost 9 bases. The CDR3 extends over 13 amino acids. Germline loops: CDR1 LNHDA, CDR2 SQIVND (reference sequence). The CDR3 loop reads CASSPDRDASYTF. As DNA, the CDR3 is TGTGCCAGTAGTCCCGACAGGGATGCGAGCTACACCTTC.

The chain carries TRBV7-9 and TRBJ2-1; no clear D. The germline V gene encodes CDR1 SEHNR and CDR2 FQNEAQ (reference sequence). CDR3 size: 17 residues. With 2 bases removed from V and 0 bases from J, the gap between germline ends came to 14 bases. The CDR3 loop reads CASSLPGPRGSYNEQFF. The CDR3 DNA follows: TGTGCCAGCAGCTTACCCGGGCCTAGAGGCTCCTACAATGAGCAGTTCTTC.

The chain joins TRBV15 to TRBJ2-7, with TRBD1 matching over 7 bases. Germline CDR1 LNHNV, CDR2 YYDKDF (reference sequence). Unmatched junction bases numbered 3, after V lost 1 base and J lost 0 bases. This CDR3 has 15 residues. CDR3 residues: CATSRGSGGSYEQYF. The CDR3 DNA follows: TGTGCCACCAGCAGAGGGTCAGGGGGCTCCTACGAGCAGTACTTC.

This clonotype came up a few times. CDR3 loop: CATSRVKGKGADTQYF. CDR3 nucleotide sequence: TGTGCCACCAGCAGAGTTAAGGGAAAAGGGGCAGATACGCAGTATTTT. The chain is built from TRBV15 and TRBJ2-3; possible D gene TRBD1, 5 bases. Germline CDR1 reads LNHNV; CDR2 reads YYDKDF (reference sequence). The CDR3 is 16 residues long. The V end was cut by 1 base, the J end by 4 bases, with 15 bases between.

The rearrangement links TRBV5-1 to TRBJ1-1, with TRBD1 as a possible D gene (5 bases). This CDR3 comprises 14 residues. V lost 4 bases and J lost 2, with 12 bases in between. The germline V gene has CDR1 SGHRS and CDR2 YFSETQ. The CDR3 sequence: CASSTDRANTEAFF. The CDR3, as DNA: TGCGCCAGCAGCACCGACAGAGCTAACACTGAAGCTTTCTTT.

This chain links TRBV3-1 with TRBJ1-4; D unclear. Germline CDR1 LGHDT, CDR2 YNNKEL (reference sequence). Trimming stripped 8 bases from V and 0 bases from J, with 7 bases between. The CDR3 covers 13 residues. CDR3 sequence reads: CASGDATNEKLFF. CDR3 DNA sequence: TGTGCCAGCGGGGATGCAACTAATGAAAAACTGTTTTTT.

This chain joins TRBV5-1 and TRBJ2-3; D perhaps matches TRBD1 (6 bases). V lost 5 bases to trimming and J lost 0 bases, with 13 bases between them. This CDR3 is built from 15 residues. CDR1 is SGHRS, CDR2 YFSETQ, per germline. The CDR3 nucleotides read TGCGCCAGCAGACCCGGGACAACTAGCACAGATACGCAGTATTTT. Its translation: CASRPGTTSTDTQYF.

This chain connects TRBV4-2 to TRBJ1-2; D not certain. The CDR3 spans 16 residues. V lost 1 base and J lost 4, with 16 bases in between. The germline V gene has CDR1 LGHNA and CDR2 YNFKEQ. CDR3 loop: CASSQVGREGLYGYTF. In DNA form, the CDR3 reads TGTGCCAGCAGCCAAGTCGGGCGGGAAGGACTCTATGGCTACACCTTC.

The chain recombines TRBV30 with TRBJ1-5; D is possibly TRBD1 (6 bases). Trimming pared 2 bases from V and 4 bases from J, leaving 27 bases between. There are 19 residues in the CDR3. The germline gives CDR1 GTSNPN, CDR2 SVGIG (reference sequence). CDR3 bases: TGTGCCTGGAGTTCCCCCCTGGGCAGGTCACCCCAGGGGAATCAGCCCCAGCATTTT. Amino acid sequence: CAWSSPLGRSPQGNQPQHF. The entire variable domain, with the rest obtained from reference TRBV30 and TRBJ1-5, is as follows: SQTIHQWPATLVQPVGSPLSLECTVEGTSNPNLYWYRQAAGRGLQLLFYSVGIGQISSEVPQNLSASRPQDRQFILSSKKLLLSDSGFYLCAWSSPLGRSPQGNQPQHFGDGTRLSIL.

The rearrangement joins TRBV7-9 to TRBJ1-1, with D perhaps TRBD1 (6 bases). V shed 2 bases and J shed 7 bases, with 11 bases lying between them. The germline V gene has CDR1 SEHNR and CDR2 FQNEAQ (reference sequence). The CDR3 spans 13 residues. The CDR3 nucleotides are TGTGCCAGCAGCTTACTTGGAGGGGGTGAAGCTTTCTTT. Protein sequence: CASSLLGGGEAFF.

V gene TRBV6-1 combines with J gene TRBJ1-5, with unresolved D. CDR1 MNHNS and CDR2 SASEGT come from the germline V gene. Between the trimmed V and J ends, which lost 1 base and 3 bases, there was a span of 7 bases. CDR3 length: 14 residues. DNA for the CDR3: TGTGCCAGCAGTGAAGGACTTGCCAATCAGCCCCAGCATTTT. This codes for CASSEGLANQPQHF.

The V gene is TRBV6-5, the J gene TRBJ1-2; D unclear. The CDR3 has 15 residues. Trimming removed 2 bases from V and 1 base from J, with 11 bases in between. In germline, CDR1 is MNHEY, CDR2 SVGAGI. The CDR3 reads CASSYAPVLNYGYTF. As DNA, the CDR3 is TGTGCCAGCAGTTACGCGCCCGTCCTTAACTATGGCTACACCTTC.

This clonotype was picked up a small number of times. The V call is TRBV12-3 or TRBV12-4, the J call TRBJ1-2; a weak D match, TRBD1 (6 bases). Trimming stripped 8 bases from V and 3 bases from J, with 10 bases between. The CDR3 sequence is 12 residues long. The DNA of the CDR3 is TGTGCCAGCGGCCGGACAGACTATGGCTACACCTTC. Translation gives CASGRTDYGYTF.

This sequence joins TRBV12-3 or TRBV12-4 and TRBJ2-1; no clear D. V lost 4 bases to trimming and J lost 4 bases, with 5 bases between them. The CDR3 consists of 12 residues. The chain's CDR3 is CASSWSYNEQFF. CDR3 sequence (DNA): TGTGCCAGCAGTTGGTCTTACAATGAGCAGTTCTTC.

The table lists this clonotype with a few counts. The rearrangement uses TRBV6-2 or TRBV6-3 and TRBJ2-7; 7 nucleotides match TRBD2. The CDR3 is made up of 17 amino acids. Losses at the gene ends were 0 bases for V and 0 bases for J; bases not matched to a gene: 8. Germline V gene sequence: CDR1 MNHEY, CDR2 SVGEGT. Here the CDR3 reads CASSYSYQRGHSYEQYF. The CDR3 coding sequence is TGTGCCAGCAGTTACTCCTACCAGCGGGGCCACTCCTACGAGCAGTACTTC.

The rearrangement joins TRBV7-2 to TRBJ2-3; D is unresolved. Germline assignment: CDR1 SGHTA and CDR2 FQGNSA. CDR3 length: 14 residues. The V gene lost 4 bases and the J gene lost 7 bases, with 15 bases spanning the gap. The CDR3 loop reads CASSSSPTANTQYF. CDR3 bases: TGTGCCAGCAGCTCCTCTCCTACCGCTAATACGCAGTATTTT.

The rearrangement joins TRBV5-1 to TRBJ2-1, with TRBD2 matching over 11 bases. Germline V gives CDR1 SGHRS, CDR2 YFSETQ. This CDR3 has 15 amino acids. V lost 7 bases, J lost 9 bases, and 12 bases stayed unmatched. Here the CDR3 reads CASAQGASGRSEQFF. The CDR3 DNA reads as TGCGCCAGCGCCCAGGGCGCTAGCGGGAGGAGTGAGCAGTTCTTC.

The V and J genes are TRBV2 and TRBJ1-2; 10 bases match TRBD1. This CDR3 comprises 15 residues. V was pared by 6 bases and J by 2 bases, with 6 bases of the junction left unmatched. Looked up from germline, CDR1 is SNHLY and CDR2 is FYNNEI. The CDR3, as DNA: TGTGCCAGCAGGGAGGGGGACAGGGGAAACTATGGCTACACCTTC. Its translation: CASREGDRGNYGYTF.

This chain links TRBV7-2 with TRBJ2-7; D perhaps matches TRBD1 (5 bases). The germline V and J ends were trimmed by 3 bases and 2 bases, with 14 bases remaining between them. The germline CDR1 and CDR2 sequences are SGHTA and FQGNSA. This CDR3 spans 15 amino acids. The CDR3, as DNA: TGTGCCAGCAGCTTCACAGGAACTTGGGCCTACGAGCAGTACTTC. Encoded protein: CASSFTGTWAYEQYF.

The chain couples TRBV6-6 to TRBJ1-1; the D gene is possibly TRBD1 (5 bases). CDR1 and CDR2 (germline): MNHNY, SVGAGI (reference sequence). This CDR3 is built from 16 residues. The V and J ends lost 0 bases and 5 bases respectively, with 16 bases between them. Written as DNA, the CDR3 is TGTGCCAGCAGTTACTCGACTCAGGGACTAGGGACTGAAGCTTTCTTT. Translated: CASSYSTQGLGTEAFF.

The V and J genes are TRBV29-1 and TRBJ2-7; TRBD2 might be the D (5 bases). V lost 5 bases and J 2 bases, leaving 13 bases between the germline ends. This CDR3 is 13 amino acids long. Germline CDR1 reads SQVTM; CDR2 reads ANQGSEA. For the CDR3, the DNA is TGCAGCGTTTTCCCAGCGGATACCTACGAGCAGTACTTC. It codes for CSVFPADTYEQYF.

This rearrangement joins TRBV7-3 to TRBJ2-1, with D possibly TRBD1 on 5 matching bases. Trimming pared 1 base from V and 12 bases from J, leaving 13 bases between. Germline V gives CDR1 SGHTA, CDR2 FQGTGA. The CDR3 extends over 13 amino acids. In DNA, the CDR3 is TGTGCCAGCAGCTTAAACAGCTGGACACCGCAGTTCTTC. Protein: CASSLNSWTPQFF.

CDR3 DNA sequence: TGCAGCGTTGCCCCCGTGGCGGGGGGCGAGCAGTACTTC. Its protein product is CSVAPVAGGEQYF. The chain recombines TRBV29-1 with TRBJ2-7; TRBD2 matches at 8 bases. CDR3 length: 13 residues. The germline V gene has CDR1 SQVTM and CDR2 ANQGSEA. Germline trimming cut 4 bases from V and 6 bases from J; bases unmatched to any gene: 8.

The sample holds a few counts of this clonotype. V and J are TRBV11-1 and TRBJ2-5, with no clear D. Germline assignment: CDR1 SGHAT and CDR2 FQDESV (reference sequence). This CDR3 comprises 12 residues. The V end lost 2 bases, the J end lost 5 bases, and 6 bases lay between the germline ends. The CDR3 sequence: CASSLRWETQYF. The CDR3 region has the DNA TGTGCCAGCAGCTTACGATGGGAGACCCAGTACTTC.

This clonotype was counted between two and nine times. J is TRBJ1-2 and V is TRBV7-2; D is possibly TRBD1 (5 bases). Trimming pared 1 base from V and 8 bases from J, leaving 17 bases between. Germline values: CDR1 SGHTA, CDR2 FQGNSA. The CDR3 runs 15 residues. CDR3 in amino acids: CASSLGPGRGSGYTF. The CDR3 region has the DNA TGTGCCAGCAGCTTAGGTCCAGGGCGGGGGTCGGGCTACACCTTC.

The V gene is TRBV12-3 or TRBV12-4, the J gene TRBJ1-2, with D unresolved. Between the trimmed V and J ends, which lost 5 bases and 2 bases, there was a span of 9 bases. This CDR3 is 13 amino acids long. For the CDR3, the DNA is TGTGCCAGCAGTGTCCGGAGGAACTATGGCTACACCTTC. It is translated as CASSVRRNYGYTF.

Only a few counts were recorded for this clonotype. CDR3 sequence (DNA): TGCAGTGCTCCGGGGGCCGGGGGGCCGGACGAGCAGTACTTC. Its protein product is CSAPGAGGPDEQYF. V usage is TRBV20-1 and J usage is TRBJ2-7; possibly TRBD2 for D (7 bases). Germline V gives CDR1 DFQATT, CDR2 SNEGSKA (reference sequence). V was trimmed by 5 bases and J by 5 bases, leaving 19 bases between them. This CDR3 contains 14 residues.

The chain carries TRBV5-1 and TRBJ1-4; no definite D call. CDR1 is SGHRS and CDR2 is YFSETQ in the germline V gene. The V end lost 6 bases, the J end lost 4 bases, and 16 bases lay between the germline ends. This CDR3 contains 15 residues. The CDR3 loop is CASKEGFVGNEKLFF. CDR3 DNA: TGCGCCAGCAAAGAGGGCTTCGTAGGTAATGAAAAACTGTTTTTT.